Given below is one T cell receptor beta chain in context. Its matching antigen is unknown. TCRdb used MiXCR to reprocess the 5' RACE reads, holding one entry per CDR3 protein. The sample yields around 160,000 distinct CDR3 sequences, more than 9% seen once. These data originate in a study of T-cell memory formation after mild COVID-19. Study findings and constraints: Most CD4+ clones that shrank were in CM and EM, while CD8+ ones turned up in EMRA.

Per germline, CDR1 SQVTM and CDR2 ANQGSEA. The CDR3 runs to 14 residues. J gave up 3 bases and V 4 bases, and 8 bases lay outside the gene matches. This chain connects TRBV29-1 to TRBJ2-7; 8 nucleotides agree with TRBD1. The material sequenced was PBMCs or a T cell subset sorted from them (not recorded which). The source of this sequence is a man aged 18-30 years who had mild COVID-19 (a few samples of this study predate the infection). Cell type and time point are not known. CDR3 in amino acids: CSVGRTGLRYEQYF. For the CDR3, the DNA is TGCAGCGTTGGGCGGACAGGGTTGCGCTACGAGCAGTACTTC.